The 18 T cell receptor beta chains below all came from one sample that was sequenced in a study of blood T cell repertoires in COVID-19. TCRdb keeps only in-frame clones here, not all; method: immunoSEQ multiplex PCR. This table has around 85,000 clones, around nine tenths appearing once. Sequenced material: PBMCs or T cells enriched from blood (not recorded which). These receptors were obtained from a woman in her fifties or sixties with acute COVID-19.

This chain joins TRBV19 and TRBJ1-6; D gene uncertain. This CDR3 comprises 15 residues. The V and J ends lost 5 bases and 0 bases respectively, with 8 bases between them. The germline V gene has CDR1 LNHDA and CDR2 SQIVND (reference sequence). The CDR3 DNA reads TGTGCCAGTAGTCCACAGAGCTCCTATAATTCACCCCTCCACTTT. As protein: CASSPQSSYNSPLHF. The variable domain in full, completed from reference TRBV19 and TRBJ1-6, reads DGGITQSPKYLFRKEGQNVTLSCEQNLNHDAMYWYRQDPGQGLRLIYYSQIVNDFQKGDIAEGYSVSREKKESFPLTVTSAQKNPTAFYLCASSPQSSYNSPLHFGNGTRLTVT.

The J gene is TRBJ1-1, the V gene TRBV5-6; a possible D gene is TRBD1 (5 bases). Deletions cut 3 bases from V and 3 bases from J, with 12 bases between. The CDR3 covers 14 residues. Germline-derived CDR1 and CDR2 are SGHDT and YYEEEE. The CDR3 region is CASSYPDSYTEAFF. CDR3 bases: TGTGCCAGCAGCTACCCCGACAGTTACACTGAAGCTTTCTTT.

The rearrangement uses TRBV28 and TRBJ1-1; a weak D match, TRBD1 (5 bases). Per the germline V gene, CDR1 is MDHEN and CDR2 is SYDVKM. This CDR3 is built from 15 residues. Trimming pared 6 bases from V and 1 base from J, leaving 15 bases between. The CDR3, as DNA: TGTGCCAGCAGCAGTCCAGGGCTGGGGAACACTGAAGCTTTCTTT. It codes for CASSSPGLGNTEAFF.

The chain has TRBV5-4 and TRBJ2-7; the D gene is possibly TRBD2 (7 bases). CDR1 SGHNT and CDR2 YYREEE come from the germline V gene (reference sequence). V dropped 4 bases and J dropped 2 bases, with 16 bases sitting between them. The CDR3 runs 15 residues. The CDR3 DNA sequence: TGTGCCAGCAGCCGGGGGGCTCCGGTAACCTACGAGCAGTACTTC. It is translated as CASSRGAPVTYEQYF.

This clone showed up just a few times. The genes are TRBV29-1 and TRBJ2-7; TRBD1 is a possible D gene (5 bases). CDR1 and CDR2 (germline): SQVTM, ANQGSEA. The CDR3 sequence is 12 residues long. Trimming stripped 7 bases from V and 3 bases from J, with 13 bases between. CDR3: CSGRSQGYEQYF. Here the CDR3 DNA reads TGCAGCGGGCGAAGCCAGGGCTACGAGCAGTACTTC.

The genes are TRBV6-5 and TRBJ2-7; TRBD1 aligns across 8 bases. The CDR3 has 14 residues. The germline gives CDR1 MNHEY, CDR2 SVGAGI. The V and J ends lost 2 bases and 5 bases, in that order; junction bases with no gene match: 5. The DNA of the CDR3 is TGTGCCAGCAGTTACCGGACAGGGCAGGACGAGCAGTACTTC. Its translation: CASSYRTGQDEQYF.

J is TRBJ1-1 and V is TRBV5-1, with D uncertain. Trimming took 0 bases from V and 4 from J, leaving 13 bases between them. Per germline, CDR1 SGHRS and CDR2 YFSETQ. There are 15 residues in the CDR3. For the CDR3, the DNA is TGCGCCAGCAGCTTGGCCTCTGAAGGGAGCACTGAAGCTTTCTTT. This gives the protein CASSLASEGSTEAFF.

The chain is built from TRBV11-2 and TRBJ2-7, with TRBD1 matching over 8 bases. Germline-derived CDR1 and CDR2 are SGHAT and FQNNGV. CDR3 length: 15 residues. V lost 1 base, J lost 0 bases, and 2 bases stayed unmatched. The CDR3 DNA sequence: TGTGCCAGCAGCTTAGCGGGACAGGCCTCCTACGAGCAGTACTTC. Translating it yields CASSLAGQASYEQYF.

This chain connects TRBV6-1 to TRBJ1-5; D uncertain. Germline V gene sequence: CDR1 MNHNS, CDR2 SASEGT. The CDR3 totals 14 residues. V lost 3 bases, J lost 3 bases, and 9 bases lay in between. The DNA of the CDR3 is TGTGCCAGCAGTGAGGAACAGCACAATCAGCCCCAGCATTTT. Residues: CASSEEQHNQPQHF.

The V gene is TRBV5-1, the J gene TRBJ1-2; D may be TRBD1 (6 bases). The CDR3 extends over 14 amino acids. Germline loops: CDR1 SGHRS, CDR2 YFSETQ. V was trimmed by 0 bases and J by 2 bases, leaving 8 bases between them. The CDR3 DNA is TGCGCCAGCAGCTTGGGTGACAGGAACTATGGCTACACCTTC. Its protein product is CASSLGDRNYGYTF.

This chain links TRBV5-1 with TRBJ2-1, with D possibly TRBD2 on 5 matching bases. CDR3 length equals 13 residues. The germline V gene has CDR1 SGHRS and CDR2 YFSETQ. Trimming took off 0 bases at V and 10 bases at J, with 11 bases between the two ends. The CDR3 DNA follows: TGCGCCAGCAGCTTGGTTCTAGCCGGCGAGCAGTTCTTC. Translated: CASSLVLAGEQFF.

The rearrangement uses TRBV5-1 and TRBJ2-5, with TRBD1 matching over 8 bases. Per the germline V gene, CDR1 is SGHRS and CDR2 is YFSETQ. The CDR3 has 14 amino acids. The V segment lost 6 bases and the J segment 4 bases; nucleotides outside the gene matches: 8. CDR3 in amino acids: CASIADRAVETQYF. The CDR3 region has the DNA TGCGCCAGCATCGCGGACAGGGCGGTAGAGACCCAGTACTTC.

The V gene is TRBV18, the J gene TRBJ2-1, with no clear D. The germline V gene has CDR1 KGHSH and CDR2 LQKENI. This CDR3 has 14 amino acids. V lost 3 bases and J 9 bases, leaving 15 bases between the germline ends. The CDR3 loop reads CASSPYQSHSEQFF. CDR3 bases: TGTGCCAGCTCACCGTACCAATCCCACAGTGAGCAGTTCTTC.

The V gene is TRBV11-2, the J gene TRBJ2-7; 8 positions match TRBD2. Germline CDR1 and CDR2: SGHAT and FQNNGV. The CDR3 length is 15 residues. The V gene end was trimmed by 3 bases and the J gene end by 4 bases; junction bases not matched to a gene: 8. The CDR3 spells CASSLAGSGVYEQYF. The CDR3, as DNA: TGTGCCAGCAGCTTGGCAGGTAGCGGGGTATACGAGCAGTACTTC.

J is TRBJ1-2 and V is TRBV9, with 7 bases matching TRBD1. J gave up 1 base and V 4 bases, and 4 bases lay outside the gene matches. CDR1 is SGDLS and CDR2 is YYNGEE in the germline V gene. The CDR3 spans 14 residues. CDR3 DNA sequence: TGTGCCAGCAGCTACGGGACAGATAACTATGGCTACACCTTC. Protein sequence: CASSYGTDNYGYTF.

The rearrangement links TRBV29-1 to TRBJ2-1, with D maybe TRBD1 (5 bases). Deletions cut 7 bases from V and 1 base from J, with 14 bases between. The germline CDR1 and CDR2 sequences are SQVTM and ANQGSEA. This CDR3 region has 14 residues. The CDR3 region is CSAWTQGSYNEQFF. The CDR3 DNA is TGCAGCGCCTGGACGCAGGGTTCCTACAATGAGCAGTTCTTC.

The chain is built from TRBV30 and TRBJ2-7; D uncertain. V was pared by 5 bases and J by 4 bases, with 12 bases between. The CDR3 is 12 residues long. Germline CDR1 GTSNPN, CDR2 SVGIG (reference sequence). The DNA of the CDR3 is TGTGCCTGGGGGAAGCACGAGTACGAGCAGTACTTC. Amino acids: CAWGKHEYEQYF.

The V call is TRBV27, the J call TRBJ2-7, with 8 bases that match TRBD2. CDR1 is MNHEY and CDR2 is SMNVEV in the germline V gene (reference sequence). Germline trimming cut 4 bases from V and 5 bases from J; bases unmatched to any gene: 7. CDR3 length: 14 residues. CDR3 DNA sequence: TGTGCCAGCAGTTACGCGGGAGGTCGGGACGAGCAGTACTTC. Translation gives CASSYAGGRDEQYF.